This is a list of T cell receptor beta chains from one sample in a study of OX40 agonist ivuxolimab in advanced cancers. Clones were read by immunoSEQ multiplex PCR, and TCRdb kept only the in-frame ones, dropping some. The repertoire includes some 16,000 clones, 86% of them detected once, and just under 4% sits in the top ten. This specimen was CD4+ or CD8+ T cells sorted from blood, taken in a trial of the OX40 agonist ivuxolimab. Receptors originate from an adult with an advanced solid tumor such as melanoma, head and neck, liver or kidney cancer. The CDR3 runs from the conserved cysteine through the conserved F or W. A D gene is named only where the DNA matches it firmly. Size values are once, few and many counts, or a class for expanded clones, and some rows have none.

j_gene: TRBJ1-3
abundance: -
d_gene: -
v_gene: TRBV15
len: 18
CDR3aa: CATSRSRDLLASGNTIYF
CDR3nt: TGTGCCACCAGCAGATCCCGGGACCTCCTCGCCTCTGGAAACACCATATATTTT

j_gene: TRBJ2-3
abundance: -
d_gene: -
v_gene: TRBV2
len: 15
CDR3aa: CASRGVGAGTDTQYF
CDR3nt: TGTGCCAGCAGGGGGGTAGGGGCCGGGACAGATACGCAGTATTTT

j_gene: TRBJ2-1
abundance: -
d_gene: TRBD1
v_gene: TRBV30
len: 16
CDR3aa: CAWSIRGLSSYNEQFF
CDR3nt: TGTGCCTGGAGTATTAGGGGGCTCAGCTCCTACAATGAGCAGTTCTTC

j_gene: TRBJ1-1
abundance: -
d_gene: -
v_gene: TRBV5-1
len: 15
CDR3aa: CASSLELAGRAEAFF
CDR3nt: TGCGCCAGCAGCTTGGAATTGGCAGGGCGCGCTGAAGCTTTCTTT

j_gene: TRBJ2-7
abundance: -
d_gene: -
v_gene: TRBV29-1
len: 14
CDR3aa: CSVAQTGYSYEQYF
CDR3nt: TGCAGCGTTGCCCAGACAGGTTACTCCTACGAGCAGTACTTC

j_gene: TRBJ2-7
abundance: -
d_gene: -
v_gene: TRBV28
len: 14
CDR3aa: CASRLNSGNYEQYF
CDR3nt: TGTGCCAGCAGACTAAATAGCGGAAACTACGAGCAGTACTTC

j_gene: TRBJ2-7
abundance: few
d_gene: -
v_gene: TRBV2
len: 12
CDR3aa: CASSPRDAEQYF
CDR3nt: TGTGCCAGCAGTCCCCGGGACGCCGAGCAGTACTTC

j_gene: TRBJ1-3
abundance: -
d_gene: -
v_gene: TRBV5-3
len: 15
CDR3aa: CARSGGAHGGNTIYF
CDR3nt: TGTGCCAGAAGCGGCGGAGCCCACGGGGGAAACACCATATATTTT

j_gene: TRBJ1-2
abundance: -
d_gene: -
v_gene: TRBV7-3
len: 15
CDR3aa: CASSLSGQTNYGYTF
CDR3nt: TGTGCCAGCAGCTTAAGTGGACAGACTAACTATGGCTACACCTTC

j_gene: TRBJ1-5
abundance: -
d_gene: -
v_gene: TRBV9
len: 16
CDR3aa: CASSADGTPSNQPQHF
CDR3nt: TGTGCCAGCAGCGCAGACGGGACACCGTCGAATCAGCCCCAGCATTTT

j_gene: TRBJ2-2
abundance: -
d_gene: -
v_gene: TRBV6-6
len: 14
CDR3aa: CASSYSRGTGELFF
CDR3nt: TGTGCCAGCAGTTACTCAAGAGGGACCGGGGAGCTGTTTTTT

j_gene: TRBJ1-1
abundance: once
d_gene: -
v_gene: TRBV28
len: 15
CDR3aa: CASQFPSSARTEAFF
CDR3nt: TGTGCCAGTCAATTCCCGTCATCGGCGCGGACTGAAGCTTTCTTT

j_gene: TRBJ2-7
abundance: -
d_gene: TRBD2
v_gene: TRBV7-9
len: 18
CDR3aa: CASSGTSGEYLRSYEQYF
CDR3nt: TGTGCCAGCAGCGGGACTAGCGGGGAGTATCTCCGTTCCTACGAGCAGTACTTC

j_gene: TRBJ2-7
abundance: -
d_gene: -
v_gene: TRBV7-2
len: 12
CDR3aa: CASSLGSLEQYF
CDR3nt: TGTGCCAGCAGCTTAGGCTCGCTCGAGCAGTACTTC

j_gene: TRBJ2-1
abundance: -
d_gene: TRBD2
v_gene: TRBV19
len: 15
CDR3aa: CASSTGTSSRNEQFF
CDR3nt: TGTGCCAGTAGTACGGGGACTAGCTCTAGGAATGAGCAGTTCTTC

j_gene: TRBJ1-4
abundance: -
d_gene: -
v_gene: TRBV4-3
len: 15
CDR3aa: CASSQDGRSNEKLFF
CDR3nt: TGCGCCAGCAGCCAAGACGGCCGGAGTAATGAAAAACTGTTTTTT

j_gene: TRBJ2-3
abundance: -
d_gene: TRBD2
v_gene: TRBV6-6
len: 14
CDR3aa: CASSYRGDTDTQYF
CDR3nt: TGTGCCAGCAGTTACCGGGGGGACACAGATACGCAGTATTTT

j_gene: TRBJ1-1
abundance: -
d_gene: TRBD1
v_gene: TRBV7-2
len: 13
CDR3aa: CASSLKQGEVAFF
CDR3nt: TGTGCCAGCAGCCTCAAACAGGGGGAGGTGGCTTTCTTT

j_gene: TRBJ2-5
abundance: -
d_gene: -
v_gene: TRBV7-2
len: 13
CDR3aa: CASSLAREGTQYF
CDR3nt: TGTGCCAGCAGCTTAGCCAGGGAAGGGACCCAGTACTTC

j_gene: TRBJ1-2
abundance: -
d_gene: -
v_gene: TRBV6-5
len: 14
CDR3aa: CASSYFGGSDGYTF
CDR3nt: TGTGCCAGCAGTTACTTCGGGGGTTCGGATGGCTACACCTTC

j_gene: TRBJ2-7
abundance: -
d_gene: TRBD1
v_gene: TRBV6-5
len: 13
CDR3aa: CASSYDREYEQYF
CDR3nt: TGTGCCAGCAGTTACGACAGGGAGTACGAGCAGTACTTC

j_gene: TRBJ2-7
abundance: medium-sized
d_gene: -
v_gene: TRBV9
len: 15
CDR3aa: CASSVMSGTSYEQYF
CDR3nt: TGTGCCAGCAGCGTAATGAGCGGAACCTCCTACGAGCAGTACTTC

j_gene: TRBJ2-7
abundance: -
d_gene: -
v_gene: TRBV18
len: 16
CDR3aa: CASSPVVKAGPYEQYF
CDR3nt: TGTGCCAGCTCACCGGTTGTGAAGGCGGGGCCCTACGAGCAGTACTTC

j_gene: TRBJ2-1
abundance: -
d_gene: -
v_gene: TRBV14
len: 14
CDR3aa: CASSRGNSYNEQFF
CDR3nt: TGTGCCAGCAGCCGAGGAAACTCCTACAATGAGCAGTTCTTC

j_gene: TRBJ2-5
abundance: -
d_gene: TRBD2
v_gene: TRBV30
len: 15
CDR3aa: CAWRYGLAGAETQYF
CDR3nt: TGTGCCTGGAGATATGGACTAGCGGGAGCAGAGACCCAGTACTTC

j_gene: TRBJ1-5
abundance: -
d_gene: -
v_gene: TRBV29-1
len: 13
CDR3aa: CSVGRGSGQPQHF
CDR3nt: TGCAGCGTTGGAAGGGGATCCGGTCAGCCCCAGCATTTT

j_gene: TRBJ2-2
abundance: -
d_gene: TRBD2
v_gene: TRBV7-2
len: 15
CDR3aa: CASSLTSGRGGELFF
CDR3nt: TGTGCCAGCAGCTTAACTAGCGGGAGGGGCGGGGAGCTGTTTTTT

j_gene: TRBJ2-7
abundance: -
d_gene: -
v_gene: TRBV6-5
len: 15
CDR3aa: CASRSARGALYEQYF
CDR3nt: TGTGCCAGCAGATCCGCTCGGGGGGCCCTATACGAGCAGTACTTC

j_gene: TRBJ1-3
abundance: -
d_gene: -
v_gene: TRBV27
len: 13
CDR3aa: CASSPPGGNTIYF
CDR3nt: TGTGCCAGCAGTCCCCCTGGAGGAAACACCATATATTTT

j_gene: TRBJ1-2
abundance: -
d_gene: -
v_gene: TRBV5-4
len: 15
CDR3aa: CASSFDPGRNYGYTF
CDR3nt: TGTGCCAGCAGCTTTGATCCAGGACGGAACTATGGCTACACCTTC

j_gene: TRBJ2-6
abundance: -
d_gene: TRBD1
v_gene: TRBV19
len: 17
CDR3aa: CASSLPGQGSGANVLTF
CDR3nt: TGTGCCAGTAGCCTTCCGGGACAGGGATCTGGGGCCAACGTCCTGACTTTC

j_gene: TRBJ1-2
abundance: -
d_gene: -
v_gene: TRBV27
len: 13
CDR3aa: CASSNAGLYGYTF
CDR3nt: TGTGCCAGCAGTAATGCGGGCCTCTATGGCTACACCTTC

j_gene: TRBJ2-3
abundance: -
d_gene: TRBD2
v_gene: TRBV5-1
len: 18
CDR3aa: CASSPARTSVSHTDTQYF
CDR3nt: TGCGCCAGCAGCCCCGCCCGGACTAGCGTATCCCACACAGATACGCAGTATTTT

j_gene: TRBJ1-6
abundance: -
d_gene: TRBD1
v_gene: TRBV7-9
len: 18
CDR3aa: CASSSRDSMSAGVSPLHF
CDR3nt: TGTGCCAGCAGCTCCCGGGACAGTATGTCGGCGGGAGTTTCACCCCTCCACTTT

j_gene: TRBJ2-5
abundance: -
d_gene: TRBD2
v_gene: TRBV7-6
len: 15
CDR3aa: CASSPRTSGIETQYF
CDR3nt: TGTGCCAGCAGCCCCCGGACTAGCGGGATTGAGACCCAGTACTTC

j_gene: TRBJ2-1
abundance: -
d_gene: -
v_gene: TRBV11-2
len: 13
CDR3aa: CASSKRFSNEQFF
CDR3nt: TGTGCCAGCAGCAAAAGATTTTCCAATGAGCAGTTCTTC

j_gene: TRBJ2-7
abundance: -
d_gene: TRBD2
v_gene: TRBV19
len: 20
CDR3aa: CASSIDTNPVGGRLSYEQYF
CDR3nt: TGTGCCAGTAGTATCGACACGAACCCGGTTGGCGGGAGGTTATCCTACGAGCAGTACTTC

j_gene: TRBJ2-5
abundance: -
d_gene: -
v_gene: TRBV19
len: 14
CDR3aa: CASSIQGLQETQYF
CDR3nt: TGTGCCAGTAGTATTCAGGGCCTTCAAGAGACCCAGTACTTC